Below, one T cell receptor beta chain is given with its context. This CDR3 has 16 amino acids. Trimming at V came to 5 bases and at J to 3 bases, leaving 5 bases not matched to a gene. CDR1 is SGHVS, CDR2 FNYEAQ, per germline. The data derive from a study of blood T cell repertoires in COVID-19. Using immunoSEQ multiplex PCR, the repertoire was profiled, and TCRdb retains in-frame clones only, with some absent. The sample gives tens of thousands of clones, 75% to 90% of which show up once; over 1% is in the top ten. The origin of this receptor is a man aged 60 to 69 with acute or convalescent COVID-19. Sequenced material: peripheral blood. The chain combines TRBV7-6 with TRBJ2-3; 13 bases are a match to TRBD2. The CDR3 region is CASSQLAGGRTDTQYF. CDR3 bases: TGTGCCAGCAGCCAACTAGCGGGGGGGCGAACAGATACGCAGTATTTT.